This entry concerns a single T cell receptor beta chain. The data are from a study of PD-L1 blockade in urothelial cancer. In the study overall: Previous chemotherapy exposure amounted to 0 to 3 regimens for patients. Blood drawn 3 weeks (second dose) and 6 weeks after treatment start was analyzed. Reported median T cell count for blood samples was roughly 140,000.

Trimming shortened V by 4 bases and J by 10 bases, and 23 bases separated the two germline ends. The CDR3 has 16 amino acids. Germline loops: CDR1 SGHAT, CDR2 FQDESV (reference sequence). TCRdb's table, derived via immunoSEQ multiplex PCR, lists solely in-frame clones and lacks some. The sample shows under 40,000 clones, 75% to 90% of them seen only once. This chain links TRBV11-1 with TRBJ2-1, with D possibly matching TRBD2 (7 bases). The source of this sequence is a man between 60 and 75 years old with urothelial cancer. Sequences were derived from PBMCs, sampled around atezolizumab (anti-PD-L1) treatment. The CDR3 loop reads CASSSGRGATFREQFF. The CDR3 coding sequence is TGTGCCAGCAGCTCCGGTCGGGGGGCAACGTTTAGAGAGCAGTTCTTC.